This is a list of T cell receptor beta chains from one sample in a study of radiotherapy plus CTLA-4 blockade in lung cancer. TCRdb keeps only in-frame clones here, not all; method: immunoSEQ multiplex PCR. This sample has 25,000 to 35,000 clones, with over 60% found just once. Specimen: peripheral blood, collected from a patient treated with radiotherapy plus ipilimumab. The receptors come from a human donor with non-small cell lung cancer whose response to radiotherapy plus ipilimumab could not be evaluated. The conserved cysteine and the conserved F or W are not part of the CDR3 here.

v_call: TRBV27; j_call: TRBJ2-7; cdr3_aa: ASSLVPAYEQY
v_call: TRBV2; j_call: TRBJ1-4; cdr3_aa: ASTPGQGNEKLF
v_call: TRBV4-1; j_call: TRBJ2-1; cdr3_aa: ASSQADMTSGRISEQF
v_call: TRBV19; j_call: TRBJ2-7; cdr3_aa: ASSIAGGYEQY
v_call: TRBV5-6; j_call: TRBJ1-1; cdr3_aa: ASKATAGGTEAF
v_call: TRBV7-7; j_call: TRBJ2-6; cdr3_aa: ASSSQGFGANVLT
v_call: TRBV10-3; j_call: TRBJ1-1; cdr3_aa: AISDQSEAF
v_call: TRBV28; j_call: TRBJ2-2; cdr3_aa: ASSAGQWGTGELF
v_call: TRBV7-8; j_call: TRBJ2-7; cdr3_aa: ASRPTGTHEQY
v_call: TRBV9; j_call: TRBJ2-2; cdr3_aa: ASSVDGTVANTGELF
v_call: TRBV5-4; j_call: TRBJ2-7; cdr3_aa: ASSPPFGQEQY
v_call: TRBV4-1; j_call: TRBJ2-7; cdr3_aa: ASSQGQGFYEQY
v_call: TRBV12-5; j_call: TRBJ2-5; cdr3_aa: ASGLGTGRGETQY
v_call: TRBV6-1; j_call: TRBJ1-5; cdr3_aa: ASSERARQAEQPQH
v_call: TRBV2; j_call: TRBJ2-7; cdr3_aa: ASKGDRVHEQY
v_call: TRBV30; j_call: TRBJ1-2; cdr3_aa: AWSVSANGYT
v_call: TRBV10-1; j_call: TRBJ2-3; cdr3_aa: ASGEGGTDTQY
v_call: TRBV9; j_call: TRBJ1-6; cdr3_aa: ASSVGRDMYSPLH
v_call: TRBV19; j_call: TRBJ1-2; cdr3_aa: ASSPHRPGLGGYT
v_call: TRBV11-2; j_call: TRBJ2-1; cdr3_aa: ASSSTSGSPVEQF
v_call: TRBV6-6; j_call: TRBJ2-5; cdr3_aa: ASSYTTGKETQY
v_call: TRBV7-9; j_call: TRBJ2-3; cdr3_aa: ASSLFTDTQY
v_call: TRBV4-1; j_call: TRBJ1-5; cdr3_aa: ASSQDAAGGPNQPQH
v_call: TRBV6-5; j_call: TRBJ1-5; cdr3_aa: ASREAQGANQPQH
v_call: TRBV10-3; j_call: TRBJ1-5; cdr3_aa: AISEGAIRNQPQH
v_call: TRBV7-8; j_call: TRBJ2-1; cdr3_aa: ASSMGRGMF
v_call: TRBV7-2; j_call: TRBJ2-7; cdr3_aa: ASSLGGQSSYEQY
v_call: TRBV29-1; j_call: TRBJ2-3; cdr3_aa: SVKRTGSRTDTQY
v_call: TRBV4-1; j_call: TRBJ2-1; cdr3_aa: ASSQGVGGVGYNEQF
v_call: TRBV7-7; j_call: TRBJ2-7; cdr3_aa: ASSQTGGNEQY
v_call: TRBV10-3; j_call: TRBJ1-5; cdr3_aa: AISPGSGQPQH
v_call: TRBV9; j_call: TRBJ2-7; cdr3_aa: ASSATGPDHPSSYEQY
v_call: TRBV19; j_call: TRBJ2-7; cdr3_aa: ASRGLAGSYEQY